The clone carrying this TCR beta chain has just one count. As handled by the study authors: Using reference gene primer amplification, nucleated cell counts were estimated. Assay: immunoSEQ multiplex PCR; the TCRdb copy retains only in-frame clones and omits some. That table gives V, J and clone size, and the DNA gave D and trimming. The profile shows about 300,000 clones, 85% of them singletons. Researchers sorted participants into cohorts using their self-reported clinical history. Individuals in the exposed group had encountered a COVID-19 case within 2 weeks preceding study entry. The sample belongs to a study of blood T cell repertoires in COVID-19. The material sequenced was PBMCs or T cells enriched from blood (not recorded which). This TCR was recovered from a woman in her 30s who had been exposed to COVID-19.

CDR3 DNA: TGTGCCAGCAGTTCAGCCCCGACTAGCGGGAGGGCCACTGGGGCCAACGTCCTGACTTTC. Its translation: CASSSAPTSGRATGANVLTF. The V gene is TRBV27, the J gene TRBJ2-6; 14 nucleotides align to TRBD2. The CDR3 contains 20 residues. The V and J ends lost 4 bases and 2 bases, in that order; junction bases with no gene match: 10. CDR1 and CDR2 (germline): MNHEY, SMNVEV (reference sequence).